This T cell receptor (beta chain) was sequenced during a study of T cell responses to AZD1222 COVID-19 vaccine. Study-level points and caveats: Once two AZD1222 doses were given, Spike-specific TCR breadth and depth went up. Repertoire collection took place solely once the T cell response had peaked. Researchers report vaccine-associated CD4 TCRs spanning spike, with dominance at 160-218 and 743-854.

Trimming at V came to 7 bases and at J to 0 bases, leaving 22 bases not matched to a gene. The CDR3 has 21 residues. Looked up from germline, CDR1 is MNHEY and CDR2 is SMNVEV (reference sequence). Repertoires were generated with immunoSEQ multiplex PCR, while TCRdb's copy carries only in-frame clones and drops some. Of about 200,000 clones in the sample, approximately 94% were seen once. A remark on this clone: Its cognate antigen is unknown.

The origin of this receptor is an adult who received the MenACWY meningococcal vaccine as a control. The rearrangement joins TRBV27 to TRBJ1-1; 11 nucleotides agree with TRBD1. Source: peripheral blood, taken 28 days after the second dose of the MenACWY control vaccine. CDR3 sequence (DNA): TGTGCCAGCAACTTGGTGGGATTCTTTGGACAGGGGGCCGGGTTGAACACTGAAGCTTTCTTT. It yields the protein CASNLVGFFGQGAGLNTEAFF.